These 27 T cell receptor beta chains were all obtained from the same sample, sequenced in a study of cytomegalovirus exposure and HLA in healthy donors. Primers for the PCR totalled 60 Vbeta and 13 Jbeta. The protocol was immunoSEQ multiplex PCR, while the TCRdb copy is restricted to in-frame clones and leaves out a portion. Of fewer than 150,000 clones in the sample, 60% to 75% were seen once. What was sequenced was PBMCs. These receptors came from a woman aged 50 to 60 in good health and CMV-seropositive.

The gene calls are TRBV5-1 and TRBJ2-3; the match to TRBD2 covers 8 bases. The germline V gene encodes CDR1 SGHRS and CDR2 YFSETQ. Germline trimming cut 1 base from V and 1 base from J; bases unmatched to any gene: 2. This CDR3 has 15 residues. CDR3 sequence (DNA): TGCGCCAGCAGCTTGCGGGGGGGAGGCACAGATACGCAGTATTTT. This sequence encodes CASSLRGGGTDTQYF.

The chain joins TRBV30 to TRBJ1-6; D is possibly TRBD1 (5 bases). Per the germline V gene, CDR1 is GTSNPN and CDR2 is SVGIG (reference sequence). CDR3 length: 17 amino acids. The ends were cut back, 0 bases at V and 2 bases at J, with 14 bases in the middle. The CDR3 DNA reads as TGTGCCTGGAGTGTGATCGGAGGGGTCACCTATAATTCACCCCTCCACTTT. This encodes CAWSVIGGVTYNSPLHF.

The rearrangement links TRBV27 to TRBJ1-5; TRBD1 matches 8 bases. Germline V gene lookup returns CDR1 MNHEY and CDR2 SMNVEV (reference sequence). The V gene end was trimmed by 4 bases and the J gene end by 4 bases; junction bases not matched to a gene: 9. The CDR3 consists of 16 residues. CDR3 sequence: CASSSFDRGNNQPQHF. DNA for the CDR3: TGTGCCAGCAGTTCATTCGACAGGGGAAATAATCAGCCCCAGCATTTT.

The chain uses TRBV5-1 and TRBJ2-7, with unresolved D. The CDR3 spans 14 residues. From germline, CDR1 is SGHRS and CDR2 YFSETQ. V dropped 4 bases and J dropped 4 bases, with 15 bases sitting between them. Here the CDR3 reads CASSPARVSYEQYF. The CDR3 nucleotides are TGCGCCAGCAGCCCCGCCCGGGTTTCGTACGAGCAGTACTTC.

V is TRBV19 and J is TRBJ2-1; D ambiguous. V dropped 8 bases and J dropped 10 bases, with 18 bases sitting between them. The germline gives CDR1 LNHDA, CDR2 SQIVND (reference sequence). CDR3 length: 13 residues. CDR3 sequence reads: CASSVAAKGEQFF. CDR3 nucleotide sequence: TGTGCCAGTTCTGTGGCGGCCAAAGGCGAGCAGTTCTTC. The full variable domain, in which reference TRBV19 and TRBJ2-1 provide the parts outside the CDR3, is DGGITQSPKYLFRKEGQNVTLSCEQNLNHDAMYWYRQDPGQGLRLIYYSQIVNDFQKGDIAEGYSVSREKKESFPLTVTSAQKNPTAFYLCASSVAAKGEQFFGPGTRLTVL.

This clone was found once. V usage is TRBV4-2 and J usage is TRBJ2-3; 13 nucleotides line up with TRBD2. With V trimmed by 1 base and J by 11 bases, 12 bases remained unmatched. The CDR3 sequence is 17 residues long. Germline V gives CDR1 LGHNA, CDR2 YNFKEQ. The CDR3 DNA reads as TGTGCCAGCAGCCAAGCGCCGGGACTAGCGGGGCCATCGGGGCAGTATTTT. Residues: CASSQAPGLAGPSGQYF.

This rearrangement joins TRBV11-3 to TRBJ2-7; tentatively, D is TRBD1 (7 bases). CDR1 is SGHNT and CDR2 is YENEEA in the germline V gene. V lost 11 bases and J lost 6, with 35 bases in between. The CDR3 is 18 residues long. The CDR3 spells CACTRGQPGGAIVGEQYF. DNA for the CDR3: TGTGCCTGCACCCGGGGACAGCCAGGAGGGGCCATCGTCGGCGAGCAGTACTTC.

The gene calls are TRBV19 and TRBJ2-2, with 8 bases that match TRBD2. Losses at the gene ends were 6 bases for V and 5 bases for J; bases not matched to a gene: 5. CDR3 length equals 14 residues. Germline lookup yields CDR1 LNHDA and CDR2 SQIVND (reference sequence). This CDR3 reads CASRLGLGTGELFF. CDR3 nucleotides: TGTGCCAGTAGGTTGGGACTAGGGACCGGGGAGCTGTTTTTT.

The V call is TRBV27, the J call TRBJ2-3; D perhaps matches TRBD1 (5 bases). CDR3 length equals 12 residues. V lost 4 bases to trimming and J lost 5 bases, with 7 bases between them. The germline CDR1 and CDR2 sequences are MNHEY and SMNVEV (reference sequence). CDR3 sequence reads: CASSSTGDTQYF. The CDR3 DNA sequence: TGTGCCAGCAGTTCTACAGGAGATACGCAGTATTTT.

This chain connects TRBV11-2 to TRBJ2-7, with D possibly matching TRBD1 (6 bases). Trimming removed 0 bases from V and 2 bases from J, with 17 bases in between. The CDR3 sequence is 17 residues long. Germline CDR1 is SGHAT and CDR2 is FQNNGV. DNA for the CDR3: TGTGCCAGCAGCTTAGAGACGGGACAACAAAGAGCCTACGAGCAGTACTTC. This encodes CASSLETGQQRAYEQYF.

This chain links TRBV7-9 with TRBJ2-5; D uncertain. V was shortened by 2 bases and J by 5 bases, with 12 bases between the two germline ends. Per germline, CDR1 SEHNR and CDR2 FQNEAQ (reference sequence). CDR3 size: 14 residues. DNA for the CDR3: TGTGCCAGCAGCTTACAGTACCCCACGGAGACCCAGTACTTC. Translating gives CASSLQYPTETQYF.

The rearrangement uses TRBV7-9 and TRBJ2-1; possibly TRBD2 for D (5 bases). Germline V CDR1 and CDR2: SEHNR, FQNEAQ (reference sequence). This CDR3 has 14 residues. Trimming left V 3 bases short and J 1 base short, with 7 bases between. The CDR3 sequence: CASSFRGSYNEQFF. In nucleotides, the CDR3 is TGTGCCAGCAGCTTCCGGGGATCCTACAATGAGCAGTTCTTC.

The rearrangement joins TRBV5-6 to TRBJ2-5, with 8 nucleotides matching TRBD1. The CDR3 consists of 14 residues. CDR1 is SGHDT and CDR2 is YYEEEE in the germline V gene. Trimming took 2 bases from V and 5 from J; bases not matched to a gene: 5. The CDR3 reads CASSLPTGVETQYF. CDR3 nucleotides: TGTGCCAGCAGCTTACCGACAGGGGTGGAGACCCAGTACTTC.

The CDR3 protein is CASIDRGRGEKLFF. In nucleotides, the CDR3 is TGTGCCAGCATAGACAGGGGGAGAGGTGAAAAACTGTTTTTT. This chain uses TRBV6-6 with TRBJ1-4, with TRBD1 identical over 9 bases. The germline V gene has CDR1 MNHNY and CDR2 SVGAGI (reference sequence). The CDR3 length is 14 residues. Losses at the gene ends were 7 bases for V and 7 bases for J; bases not matched to a gene: 7.

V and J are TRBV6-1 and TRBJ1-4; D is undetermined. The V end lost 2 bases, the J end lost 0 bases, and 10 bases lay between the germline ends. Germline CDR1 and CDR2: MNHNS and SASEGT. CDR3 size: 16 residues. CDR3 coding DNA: TGTGCCAGCAGTGAATCCGGGTTGGCAACTAATGAAAAACTGTTTTTT. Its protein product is CASSESGLATNEKLFF.

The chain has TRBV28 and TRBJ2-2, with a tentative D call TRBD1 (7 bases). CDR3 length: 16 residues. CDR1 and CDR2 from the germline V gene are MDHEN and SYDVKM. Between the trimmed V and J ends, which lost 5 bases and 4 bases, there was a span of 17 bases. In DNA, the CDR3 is TGTGCCAGCAGTAAAGGGGGGACAGTCAGCACCGGGGAGCTGTTTTTT. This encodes CASSKGGTVSTGELFF.

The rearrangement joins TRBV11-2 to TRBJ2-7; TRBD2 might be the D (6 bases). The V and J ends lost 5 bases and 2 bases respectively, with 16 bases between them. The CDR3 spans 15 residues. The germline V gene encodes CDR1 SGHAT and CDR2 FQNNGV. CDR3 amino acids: CASSPTAGKAYEQYF. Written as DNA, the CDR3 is TGTGCCAGCAGCCCGACAGCGGGCAAAGCCTACGAGCAGTACTTC.

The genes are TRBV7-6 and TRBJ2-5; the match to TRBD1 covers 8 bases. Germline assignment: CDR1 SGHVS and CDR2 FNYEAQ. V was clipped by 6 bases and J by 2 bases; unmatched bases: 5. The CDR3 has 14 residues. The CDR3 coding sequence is TGTGCCAGCAGTCGCACAGGGGGACAAGAGACCCAGTACTTC. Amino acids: CASSRTGGQETQYF.

The CDR3 is CASSLLSGEETQYF. DNA for the CDR3: TGTGCCAGCAGCCTCTTGTCAGGGGAAGAGACCCAGTACTTC. The chain has TRBV5-6 and TRBJ2-5; a weak D match, TRBD1 (6 bases). V lost 4 bases and J lost 3, with 13 bases in between. CDR1 SGHDT and CDR2 YYEEEE come from the germline V gene. The CDR3 is 14 amino acids. The full variable domain, with the rest looked up from reference TRBV5-6 and TRBJ2-5, is DAGVTQSPTHLIKTRGQQVTLRCSPKSGHDTVSWYQQALGQGPQFIFQYYEEEERQRGNFPDRFSGHQFPNYSSELNVNALLLGDSALYLCASSLLSGEETQYFGPGTRLLVL.

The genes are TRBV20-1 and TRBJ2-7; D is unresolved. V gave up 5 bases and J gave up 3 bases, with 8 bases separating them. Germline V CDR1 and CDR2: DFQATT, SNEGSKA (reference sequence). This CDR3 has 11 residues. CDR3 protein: CSAFAGYEQYF. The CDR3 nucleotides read TGCAGTGCTTTTGCAGGCTACGAGCAGTACTTC.

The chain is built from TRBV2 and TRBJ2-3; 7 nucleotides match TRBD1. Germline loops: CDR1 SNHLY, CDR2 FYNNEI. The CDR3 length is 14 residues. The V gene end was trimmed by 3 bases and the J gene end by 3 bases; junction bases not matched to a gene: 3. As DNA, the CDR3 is TGTGCCAGCAGTGAGGGACAGCAGACAGATACGCAGTATTTT. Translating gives CASSEGQQTDTQYF.

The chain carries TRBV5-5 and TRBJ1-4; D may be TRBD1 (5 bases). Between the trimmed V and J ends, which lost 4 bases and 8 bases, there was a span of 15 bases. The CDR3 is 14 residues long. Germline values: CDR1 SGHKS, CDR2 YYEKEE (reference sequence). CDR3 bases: TGTGCCAGCAGCCTGGACGGGGGAGTCGAAAAACTGTTTTTT. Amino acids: CASSLDGGVEKLFF.

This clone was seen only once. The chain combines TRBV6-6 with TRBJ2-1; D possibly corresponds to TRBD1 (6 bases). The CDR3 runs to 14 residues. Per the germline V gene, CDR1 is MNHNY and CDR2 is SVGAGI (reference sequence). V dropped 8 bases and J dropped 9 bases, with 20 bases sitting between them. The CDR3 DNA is TGTGCCAGCTCAAGGCGTAACAGGGACGGTGAGCAGTTCTTC. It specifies CASSRRNRDGEQFF.

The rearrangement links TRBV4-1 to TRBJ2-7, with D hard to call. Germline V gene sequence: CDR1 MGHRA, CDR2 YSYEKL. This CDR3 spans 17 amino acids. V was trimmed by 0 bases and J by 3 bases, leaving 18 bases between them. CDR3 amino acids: CASSQDSWSLLNYEQYF. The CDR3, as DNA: TGCGCCAGCAGCCAAGATAGTTGGTCACTCCTTAACTACGAGCAGTACTTC.

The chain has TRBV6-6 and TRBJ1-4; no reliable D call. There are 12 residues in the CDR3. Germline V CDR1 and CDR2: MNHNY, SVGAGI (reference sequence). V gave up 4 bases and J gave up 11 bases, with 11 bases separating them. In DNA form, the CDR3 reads TGTGCCAGCAGTTCGGTTAGGGAGAAACTGTTTTTT. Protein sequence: CASSSVREKLFF.

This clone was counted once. CDR3 protein: CASAITGQPQHF. CDR3 nucleotide sequence: TGTGCTAGTGCAATCACGGGGCAGCCCCAGCATTTT. This chain connects TRBV12-5 to TRBJ1-5; no firm D call. The CDR3 runs 12 residues. V was trimmed by 7 bases and J by 7 bases, leaving 11 bases between them. Germline V gene sequence: CDR1 LGHNT, CDR2 FRNRAP.

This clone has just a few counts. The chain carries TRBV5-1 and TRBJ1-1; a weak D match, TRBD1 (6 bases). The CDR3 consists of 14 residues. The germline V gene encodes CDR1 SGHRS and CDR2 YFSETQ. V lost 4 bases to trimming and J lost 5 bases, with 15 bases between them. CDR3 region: CASSPTTGPTEAFF. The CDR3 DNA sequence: TGCGCCAGCAGCCCCACGACAGGACCGACTGAAGCTTTCTTT. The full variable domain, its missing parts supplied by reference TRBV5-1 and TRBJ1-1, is KAGVTQTPRYLIKTRGQQVTLSCSPISGHRSVSWYQQTPGQGLQFLFEYFSETQRNKGNFPGRFSGRQFSNSRSEMNVSTLELGDSALYLCASSPTTGPTEAFFGQGTRLTVV.